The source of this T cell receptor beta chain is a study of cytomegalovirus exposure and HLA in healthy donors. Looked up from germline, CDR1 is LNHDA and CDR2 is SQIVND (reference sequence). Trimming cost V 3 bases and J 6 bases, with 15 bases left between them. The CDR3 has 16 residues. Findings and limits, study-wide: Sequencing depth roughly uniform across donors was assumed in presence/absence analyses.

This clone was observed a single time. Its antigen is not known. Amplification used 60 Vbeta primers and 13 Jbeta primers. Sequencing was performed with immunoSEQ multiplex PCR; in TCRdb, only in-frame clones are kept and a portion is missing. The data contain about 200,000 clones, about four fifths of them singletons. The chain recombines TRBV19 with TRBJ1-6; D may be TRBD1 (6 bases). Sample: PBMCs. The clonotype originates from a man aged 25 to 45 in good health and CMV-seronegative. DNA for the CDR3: TGTGCCAGTAGTATCGGCAGGGGTGGAATTAATTCACCCCTCCACTTT. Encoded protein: CASSIGRGGINSPLHF. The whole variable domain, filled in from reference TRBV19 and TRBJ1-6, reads DGGITQSPKYLFRKEGQNVTLSCEQNLNHDAMYWYRQDPGQGLRLIYYSQIVNDFQKGDIAEGYSVSREKKESFPLTVTSAQKNPTAFYLCASSIGRGGINSPLHFGNGTRLTVT.